The 18 T cell receptor beta chains given below trace back to one sample, sequenced in a study of CD8 T cells in Susac syndrome. Reverse transcription of 0.5 to 1 ug RNA was performed with random hexamers. Each CDR3 protein gets one entry after TCRdb re-called the immunoSEQ multiplex PCR reads with MiXCR. The sample has more than 110,000 distinct CDR3 sequences; approximately 95% are singletons. The sequencing sample was made of CD4+ T cells from PBMCs. The receptor source for this set is a human donor with Susac syndrome.

The chain combines TRBV7-2 with TRBJ1-2; the match to TRBD1 covers 7 bases. The CDR3 spans 14 residues. Germline CDR1 and CDR2: SGHTA and FQGNSA. V shed 4 bases, J shed 3 bases, and the junction held 5 bases outside the gene matches. In nucleotides, the CDR3 is TGTGCCAGCAGCTCGTGGACAGGCGACTATGGCTACACCTTC. Protein: CASSSWTGDYGYTF. Drawing the rest from reference TRBV7-2 and TRBJ1-2, the complete variable domain is GAGVSQSPSNKVTEKGKDVELRCDPISGHTALYWYRQSLGQGLEFLIYFQGNSAPDKSGLPSDRFSAERTGGSVSTLTIQRTQQEDSAVYLCASSSWTGDYGYTFGSGTRLTVV.

The chain carries TRBV12-3 or TRBV12-4 and TRBJ1-1; D remains ambiguous. V lost 3 bases, J lost 2 bases, and 7 bases lay in between. This CDR3 spans 13 amino acids. The CDR3 sequence is CASSFEINTEAFF. DNA for the CDR3: TGTGCCAGCAGTTTCGAGATTAACACTGAAGCTTTCTTT.

The genes are TRBV20-1 and TRBJ1-4; D unresolved. V was clipped by 4 bases and J by 5 bases, with 8 bases between them. In germline, CDR1 is DFQATT, CDR2 SNEGSKA (reference sequence). The CDR3 loop spans 12 amino acids. CDR3 protein: CSANALNEKLFF. The DNA of the CDR3 is TGCAGTGCTAATGCTCTAAATGAAAAACTGTTTTTT.

In DNA, the CDR3 is TGTGCCAGCAGCTTGGGCAGGGAGTTTGGCTACACCTTC. This codes for CASSLGREFGYTF. This chain uses TRBV5-6 with TRBJ1-2; weak D call: TRBD1 (5 bases). The CDR3 has 13 residues. Trimming cost V 0 bases and J 7 bases, with 10 bases left between them. Germline-derived CDR1 and CDR2 are SGHDT and YYEEEE.

The chain links TRBV7-2 to TRBJ2-5, with TRBD2 as a possible D gene (5 bases). Looked up from germline, CDR1 is SGHTA and CDR2 is FQGNSA. Trimming shortened V by 3 bases and J by 4 bases, and 21 bases separated the two germline ends. The CDR3 has 17 amino acids. In DNA form, the CDR3 reads TGTGCCAGCAGCTTGGTCGACTACTATGTATTGCGAGAGACCCAGTACTTC. Translated, it gives CASSLVDYYVLRETQYF.

The chain is built from TRBV30 and TRBJ1-2; D gene uncertain. Trimming cost V 1 base and J 8 bases, with 8 bases left between them. CDR1 and CDR2 (germline): GTSNPN, SVGIG (reference sequence). The CDR3 has 11 amino acids. The CDR3 coding sequence is TGTGCCTGGAGTGGGAATGAGGGCTACACCTTC. Its protein product is CAWSGNEGYTF.

In this sample, this clonotype turned up once. This chain connects TRBV28 to TRBJ1-6, with TRBD1 as a possible D gene (6 bases). Germline CDR1 reads MDHEN; CDR2 reads SYDVKM. V lost 9 bases and J lost 5, with 8 bases in between. The CDR3 contains 12 residues. CDR3 sequence (DNA): TGTGCCAGAAAGGGGGATAATTCACCCCTCCACTTT. It codes for CARKGDNSPLHF.

The V call is TRBV20-1, the J call TRBJ2-1; either TRBD1 or TRBD2 may fit D (5 bases each). Per germline, CDR1 DFQATT and CDR2 SNEGSKA (reference sequence). Trimming removed 3 bases at V and 4 bases at J, with 13 bases between. The CDR3 spans 14 residues. DNA of the CDR3: TGCAGTGCTAGTCAACCGGGGCCTTACAATGAGCAGTTCTTC. This sequence encodes CSASQPGPYNEQFF.

This clonotype has just one count. The chain combines TRBV20-1 with TRBJ1-5, with 7 bases that match TRBD1. CDR3 length: 16 residues. CDR1 and CDR2 from the germline V gene are DFQATT and SNEGSKA (reference sequence). Trimming removed 3 bases from V and 9 bases from J; junction bases left unmatched: 17. The CDR3 sequence: CSASPGQSNPMGPQHF. DNA for the CDR3: TGCAGTGCTAGCCCGGGACAGTCGAATCCAATGGGGCCCCAGCATTTT.

The sample holds many counts of this clonotype. V usage is TRBV7-9 and J usage is TRBJ1-6; the D is unclear. CDR1 and CDR2 from the germline V gene are SEHNR and FQNEAQ (reference sequence). CDR3 length: 13 residues. The V and J ends lost 7 bases and 5 bases respectively, with 9 bases between them. Written as DNA, the CDR3 is TGTGCCAGCACCCACGGAGATAATTCACCCCTCCACTTT. Translation gives CASTHGDNSPLHF.

This clonotype occurred once. The chain has TRBV5-6 and TRBJ2-2; the D is unclear. Trimming pared 0 bases from V and 8 bases from J, leaving 5 bases between. Germline CDR1 and CDR2: SGHDT and YYEEEE. The CDR3 loop spans 12 amino acids. The CDR3 nucleotides are TGTGCCAGCAGCTTGGCTAGGGGGGAGCTGTTTTTT. Its translation: CASSLARGELFF.

J is TRBJ2-7 and V is TRBV5-1; no reliable D call. V lost 4 bases to trimming and J lost 5 bases, with 10 bases between them. Looked up from germline, CDR1 is SGHRS and CDR2 is YFSETQ. This CDR3 contains 12 residues. CDR3: CASSLPSHEQYF. The CDR3 DNA is TGCGCCAGCAGCCTACCCTCGCACGAGCAGTACTTC.

The chain couples TRBV6-6 to TRBJ1-2; the D gene is possibly TRBD1 (6 bases). CDR1 is MNHNY, CDR2 SVGAGI, per germline (reference sequence). The ends were cut back, 5 bases at V and 3 bases at J, with 10 bases in the middle. This CDR3 region has 13 residues. In DNA form, the CDR3 reads TGTGCCAGCAGTAGGGGGGGGCACTATGGCTACACCTTC. Residues: CASSRGGHYGYTF.

The chain combines TRBV12-3 or TRBV12-4 with TRBJ2-7, with TRBD2 as a possible D gene (5 bases). This CDR3 is 12 amino acids long. V lost 3 bases to trimming and J lost 6 bases, with 9 bases between them. The CDR3 is CASSFTAGEQYF. In nucleotides, the CDR3 is TGTGCCAGCAGTTTTACGGCGGGCGAGCAGTACTTC.

The CDR3: CSARSEKTDTQYF. In nucleotides, the CDR3 is TGCAGTGCTAGGTCGGAGAAAACAGATACGCAGTATTTT. V usage is TRBV20-1 and J usage is TRBJ2-3, with D unclear. The CDR3 is made up of 13 amino acids. V lost 3 bases and J 3 bases, leaving 10 bases between the germline ends. Germline CDR1 is DFQATT and CDR2 is SNEGSKA (reference sequence).

The chain links TRBV12-3 or TRBV12-4 to TRBJ1-2; D remains ambiguous. Trimming left V 4 bases short and J 4 bases short, with 13 bases between. This CDR3 region has 14 residues. CDR3 residues: CASSSRAAGYGYTF. Written as DNA, the CDR3 is TGTGCCAGCAGTTCCCGGGCCGCCGGCTATGGCTACACCTTC.

The chain recombines TRBV19 with TRBJ1-5; D ambiguous. V shed 3 bases and J shed 7 bases, with 7 bases lying between them. The CDR3 is 12 residues long. In germline, CDR1 is LNHDA, CDR2 SQIVND (reference sequence). The CDR3 DNA reads as TGTGCCAGTAGTATTCCCCCCCAGCCCCAGCATTTT. As protein: CASSIPPQPQHF.

This chain joins TRBV7-2 and TRBJ2-1; no definite D call. This CDR3 spans 13 amino acids. V lost 2 bases and J 7 bases, leaving 9 bases between the germline ends. Per the germline V gene, CDR1 is SGHTA and CDR2 is FQGNSA. CDR3: CASSLPAVNEQFF. The CDR3, as DNA: TGTGCCAGCAGCTTACCGGCGGTGAATGAGCAGTTCTTC.